These 21 T cell receptor beta chains share one sample of origin, sequenced in a study of PD-L1 blockade in urothelial cancer. Sequenced by immunoSEQ multiplex PCR; TCRdb stores in-frame clones only, minus some. The sample lists 27,000 or so clones, around nine tenths occurring once. The sample here was PBMCs, taken around atezolizumab (anti-PD-L1) treatment. Receptor source: a man between 45 and 60 years old with urothelial cancer.

The chain couples TRBV27 to TRBJ2-1; 7 bases are shared with TRBD1. Trimming removed 5 bases from V and 3 bases from J; junction bases left unmatched: 7. Germline CDR1 MNHEY, CDR2 SMNVEV (reference sequence). This CDR3 comprises 15 residues. The CDR3 DNA reads as TGTGCCAGCAGTCTTAAGGGGGCCTTCTACAATGAGCAGTTCTTC. As protein: CASSLKGAFYNEQFF.

The J gene is TRBJ2-3, the V gene TRBV4-1; TRBD2 agrees at 7 bases. Germline CDR1 is MGHRA and CDR2 is YSYEKL. V lost 0 bases to trimming and J lost 1 base; unmatched junction nucleotides: 4. The CDR3 runs 16 residues. This CDR3 is CASSQDFGGGTDTQYF. CDR3 DNA sequence: TGCGCCAGCAGCCAAGATTTTGGGGGGGGCACAGATACGCAGTATTTT.

CDR3 protein: CSVTRGGLRRDTQYF. CDR3 DNA sequence: TGCAGCGTTACCCGGGGGGGGCTGAGGAGAGATACGCAGTATTTT. This chain links TRBV29-1 with TRBJ2-3, with TRBD2 identical over 8 bases. The CDR3 spans 15 residues. Unmatched junction bases numbered 12, after V lost 5 bases and J lost 5 bases. CDR1 and CDR2 (germline): SQVTM, ANQGSEA.

The rearrangement joins TRBV11-2 to TRBJ2-5; 10 positions agree with TRBD2. Losses at the gene ends were 1 base for V and 4 bases for J; bases not matched to a gene: 3. CDR3 size: 15 residues. The V gene's germline CDR1 is SGHAT and CDR2 FQNNGV. This chain's CDR3 is CASSLGLAGAETQYF. The CDR3 DNA is TGTGCCAGCAGCTTAGGGCTAGCGGGAGCAGAGACCCAGTACTTC.

V is TRBV5-1 and J is TRBJ1-1, with D tentatively TRBD1 (5 bases). The ends were cut back, 0 bases at V and 0 bases at J, with 9 bases in the middle. Germline V gives CDR1 SGHRS, CDR2 YFSETQ. The CDR3 runs 15 residues. CDR3 DNA: TGCGCCAGCAGCTTGGGTCGGGGGGTGAACACTGAAGCTTTCTTT. This codes for CASSLGRGVNTEAFF.

The chain is built from TRBV10-3 and TRBJ2-1, with 7 bases that match TRBD1. Per germline, CDR1 ENHRY and CDR2 SYGVKD. V shed 0 bases and J 6 bases; nucleotides not matched to a gene: 5. CDR3 size: 15 residues. The CDR3 region is CAISESGGVGNEQFF. In DNA, the CDR3 is TGTGCCATCAGTGAGTCAGGGGGCGTCGGCAATGAGCAGTTCTTC.

This chain connects TRBV11-2 to TRBJ2-7; tentatively, D is TRBD1 (6 bases). V lost 5 bases and J lost 3, with 11 bases in between. CDR1 is SGHAT, CDR2 FQNNGV, per germline. The CDR3 is 13 amino acids. CDR3 sequence (DNA): TGTGCCAGCAGCCCGCAGGGGAACTACGAGCAGTACTTC. Its protein is CASSPQGNYEQYF.

The chain employs TRBV27 and TRBJ2-2; 8 nucleotides agree with TRBD1. Germline V gene sequence: CDR1 MNHEY, CDR2 SMNVEV (reference sequence). The CDR3 is made up of 14 amino acids. The trim removed 5 bases at V and 4 bases at J, leaving 3 bases unmatched. The CDR3 is CASSTDRATGELFF. In nucleotides, the CDR3 is TGTGCCAGCAGTACGGACAGGGCCACCGGGGAGCTGTTTTTT.

V is TRBV5-6 and J is TRBJ2-6, with a tentative D call TRBD2 (6 bases). Germline CDR1 SGHDT, CDR2 YYEEEE. The CDR3 has 15 amino acids. V was clipped by 5 bases and J by 4 bases, with 13 bases between them. Here the CDR3 reads CASRRDLRGANVLTF. The CDR3 coding sequence is TGTGCCAGCAGGCGGGACCTTAGGGGGGCCAACGTCCTGACTTTC.

V and J are TRBV6-5 and TRBJ1-6, with unresolved D. The CDR3 loop spans 15 amino acids. V shed 0 bases and J shed 10 bases, with 13 bases lying between them. Germline CDR1 MNHEY, CDR2 SVGAGI. The DNA of the CDR3 is TGTGCCAGCAGTTACTCGAAAAGCGTCCGATCACCCCTCCACTTT. It translates to CASSYSKSVRSPLHF.

The CDR3 region has the DNA TGTGCCAGCAGCCCCCCGGGACTAGGAATCCCAGATACGCAGTATTTT. Its protein product is CASSPPGLGIPDTQYF. The gene calls are TRBV9 and TRBJ2-3; 8 nucleotides align to TRBD2. Germline V gene lookup returns CDR1 SGDLS and CDR2 YYNGEE. V was pared by 4 bases and J by 4 bases, with 11 bases of the junction left unmatched. CDR3 length: 16 amino acids.

This clone has just a few counts. The chain employs TRBV11-2 and TRBJ2-5; 8 bases match TRBD2. CDR1 is SGHAT and CDR2 is FQNNGV in the germline V gene. The CDR3 extends over 14 amino acids. The V gene end was trimmed by 4 bases and the J gene end by 4 bases; junction bases not matched to a gene: 5. The DNA for the CDR3 is TGTGCCAGCAGCTACAGCGGGAGTCGAGAGACCCAGTACTTC. It codes for CASSYSGSRETQYF.

This clone was seen only once. This rearrangement joins TRBV18 to TRBJ2-5; 8 nucleotides line up with TRBD1. V shed 6 bases, J shed 2 bases, and the junction held 5 bases outside the gene matches. The germline V gene has CDR1 KGHSH and CDR2 LQKENI. The CDR3 is made up of 14 amino acids. The chain's CDR3 is CASSRDRFQETQYF. For the CDR3, the DNA is TGTGCCAGCTCGCGGGACAGGTTTCAAGAGACCCAGTACTTC.

The chain combines TRBV19 with TRBJ2-7, with D unclear. The CDR3 sequence is 12 residues long. V was cut by 6 bases and J by 3 bases, with 9 bases left in between. The V gene's germline CDR1 is LNHDA and CDR2 SQIVND (reference sequence). CDR3 sequence (DNA): TGTGCCAGTAGCGATTCCTACTACGAGCAGTACTTC. Translation gives CASSDSYYEQYF.

The chain couples TRBV19 to TRBJ2-5, with 7 bases aligning to TRBD1. This CDR3 spans 14 amino acids. Germline trimming cut 4 bases from V and 6 bases from J; bases unmatched to any gene: 8. Germline V gene data show CDR1 as LNHDA and CDR2 as SQIVND (reference sequence). The CDR3 coding sequence is TGTGCCAGTAGTACCCGACAGGGTTCTCAGACCCAGTACTTC. Translated: CASSTRQGSQTQYF.

This chain uses TRBV4-3 with TRBJ2-3; 7 bases match TRBD1. The CDR3 extends over 15 amino acids. The J segment lost 3 bases and the V segment lost 4 bases, leaving 7 bases of the junction unmatched. Per the germline V gene, CDR1 is LGHNA and CDR2 is YSLEER. The CDR3 here is CASSRGQGVTDTQYF. The CDR3 DNA follows: TGCGCCAGCAGCCGGGGGCAGGGGGTGACAGATACGCAGTATTTT.

The rearrangement joins TRBV5-6 to TRBJ2-7; 7 bases fit TRBD1. CDR3 size: 15 residues. The germline CDR1 and CDR2 sequences are SGHDT and YYEEEE. Losses at the gene ends were 4 bases for V and 6 bases for J; bases not matched to a gene: 13. In nucleotides, the CDR3 is TGTGCCAGCAGCCCCCCGACAGGGAAATCACGCGAGCAGTACTTC. This codes for CASSPPTGKSREQYF.

This chain connects TRBV6-5 to TRBJ2-1, with D possibly being TRBD2 (6 bases). V lost 5 bases, J lost 7 bases, and 9 bases lay in between. Looked up from germline, CDR1 is MNHEY and CDR2 is SVGAGI. The CDR3 spans 12 residues. Here the CDR3 DNA reads TGTGCCAGCAGTCGGACTATTAATGAGCAGTTCTTC. It translates to CASSRTINEQFF.

The chain recombines TRBV14 with TRBJ2-1, with D perhaps matching TRBD2 (5 bases). V was pared by 8 bases and J by 0 bases, with 14 bases between. CDR1 is SGHDN and CDR2 is FVKESK in the germline V gene. The CDR3 spans 15 residues. In DNA form, the CDR3 reads TGTGCCAGCGGGCGGGTTGCTGGCTCCTACAATGAGCAGTTCTTC. Translated, it gives CASGRVAGSYNEQFF.

V usage is TRBV19 and J usage is TRBJ2-7, with D perhaps TRBD2 (5 bases). CDR3 length: 14 residues. Germline lookup yields CDR1 LNHDA and CDR2 SQIVND (reference sequence). Trimming cost V 0 bases and J 2 bases, with 8 bases left between them. CDR3 bases: TGTGCCAGTAGTATAGACGGGGTACCCTACGAGCAGTACTTC. Its translation: CASSIDGVPYEQYF.

This chain uses TRBV2 with TRBJ2-7; TRBD1 matches at 8 bases. V lost 6 bases and J lost 3; bases outside the gene matches: 13. CDR3 length equals 16 residues. Germline V gene lookup returns CDR1 SNHLY and CDR2 FYNNEI. The chain's CDR3 is CASRALPGQAYYEQYF. CDR3 sequence (DNA): TGTGCCAGCAGAGCCCTTCCGGGACAGGCCTACTACGAGCAGTACTTC.